This T cell receptor beta chain stems from a study of Graves' ophthalmopathy and Graves' hyperthyroidism. Study-level findings and limits: Sensitivity reached 70.59% and specificity around 72% when the model predicted ophthalmopathy progression.

RNA served as the template for amplifying TCR beta CDR3 regions. Investigators did first-round RT-PCR with HTBI primers, then second-round multiplex PCR. TCRdb analysed the multiplex PCR reads with MiXCR anew, one entry per CDR3 protein. The profile covers hundreds of thousands of distinct CDR3 sequences, with approximately 15% appearing a single time and around 9.8% taken by the ten largest. Of note for this clonotype: The antigen remains unidentified.

The trim removed 2 bases at V and 9 bases at J, leaving 3 bases unmatched. Germline V gene lookup returns CDR1 SGHKS and CDR2 YYEKEE (reference sequence). CDR3 length: 15 residues. The TCR was taken from a woman younger than 45 with Graves' ophthalmopathy. The V call is TRBV5-5, the J call TRBJ2-1; 15 bases line up with TRBD2. Source material: blood. CDR3: CASSLRTSGGGEQFF. CDR3 nucleotides: TGTGCCAGCAGCTTAAGGACTAGCGGGGGGGGTGAGCAGTTCTTC.